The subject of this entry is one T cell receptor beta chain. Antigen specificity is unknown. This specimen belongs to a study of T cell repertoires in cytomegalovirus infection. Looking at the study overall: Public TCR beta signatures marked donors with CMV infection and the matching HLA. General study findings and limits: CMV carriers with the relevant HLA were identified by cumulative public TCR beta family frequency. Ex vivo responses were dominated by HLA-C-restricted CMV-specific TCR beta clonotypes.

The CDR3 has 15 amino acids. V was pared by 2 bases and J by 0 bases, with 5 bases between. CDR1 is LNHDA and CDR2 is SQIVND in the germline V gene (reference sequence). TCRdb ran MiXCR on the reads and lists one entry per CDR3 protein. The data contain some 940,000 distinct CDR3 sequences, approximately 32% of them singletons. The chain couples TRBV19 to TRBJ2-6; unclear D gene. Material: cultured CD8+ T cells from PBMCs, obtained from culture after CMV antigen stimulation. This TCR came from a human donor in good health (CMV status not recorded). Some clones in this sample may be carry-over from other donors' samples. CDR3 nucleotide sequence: TGTGCCAGTAGTATATCCGCCTCTGGGGCCAACGTCCTGACTTTC. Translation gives CASSISASGANVLTF.